A single sample gave rise to the 8 T cell receptor beta chains below, sequenced in a study of radiation and T cells in renal cell carcinoma. Produced via immunoSEQ multiplex PCR; TCRdb's table is partial and in-frame only. This table has some 80,000 clones, 70% to 90% appearing once. Regarding time point: blood 2 weeks post-SBRT. Treatment specified: 15 Gy SBRT to primary tumor, nephrectomy 4 weeks later. The sequenced sample was blood, obtained from a patient whose treatment included radiotherapy and nephrectomy. All receptors come from a woman aged 45 to 65 with renal cell carcinoma.

The V gene is TRBV9, the J gene TRBJ2-3, with 9 bases lining up with TRBD2. The CDR3 extends over 16 amino acids. Germline-derived CDR1 and CDR2 are SGDLS and YYNGEE. Trimming took 0 bases from V and 4 from J; bases not matched to a gene: 6. The CDR3 spells CASSVEGSGRADTQYF. CDR3 bases: TGTGCCAGCAGCGTAGAGGGTAGCGGGAGAGCAGATACGCAGTATTTT.

The chain employs TRBV7-9 and TRBJ2-7; unclear D gene. The V end was cut by 7 bases, the J end by 1 base, with 11 bases between. Germline V gene data show CDR1 as SEHNR and CDR2 as FQNEAQ (reference sequence). The CDR3 spans 13 residues. Here the CDR3 reads CASTLTESYEQYF. CDR3 coding DNA: TGTGCCAGCACCCTAACAGAGTCCTACGAGCAGTACTTC. Full variable domain (remainder filled in from reference TRBV7-9 and TRBJ2-7): DTGVSQNPRHKITKRGQNVTFRCDPISEHNRLYWYRQTLGQGPEFLTYFQNEAQLEKSRLLSDRFSAERPKGSFSTLEIQRTEQGDSAMYLCASTLTESYEQYFGPGTRLTVT.

The chain joins TRBV5-1 to TRBJ2-5; 7 nucleotides align to TRBD2. V lost 1 base, J lost 5 bases, and 2 bases stayed unmatched. The CDR3 length is 13 residues. Germline lookup yields CDR1 SGHRS and CDR2 YFSETQ. CDR3 DNA sequence: TGCGCCAGCAGCTTGCGGGGAGGGGAGACCCAGTACTTC. Protein product: CASSLRGGETQYF.

J is TRBJ2-1 and V is TRBV18; 9 nucleotides match TRBD1. The CDR3 is 15 residues long. Germline V gene data show CDR1 as KGHSH and CDR2 as LQKENI. V lost 4 bases and J lost 9; bases outside the gene matches: 10. CDR3 region: CASSLPQGAWGEQFF. CDR3 DNA: TGTGCCAGCTCACTACCACAGGGGGCATGGGGTGAGCAGTTCTTC.

This chain connects TRBV11-2 to TRBJ2-4; 7 bases fit TRBD2. CDR1 SGHAT and CDR2 FQNNGV come from the germline V gene. The CDR3 is 18 residues long. V gave up 4 bases and J gave up 6 bases; unmatched junction bases: 18. This chain's CDR3 is CASSSSPTSRRMGNIQYF. CDR3 in DNA: TGTGCCAGCAGCTCTTCCCCGACTAGCAGGAGAATGGGAAACATTCAGTACTTC. The entire variable domain, with the rest obtained from reference TRBV11-2 and TRBJ2-4, is as follows: EAGVAQSPRYKIIEKRQSVAFWCNPISGHATLYWYQQILGQGPKLLIQFQNNGVVDDSQLPKDRFSAERLKGVDSTLKIQPAKLEDSAVYLCASSSSPTSRRMGNIQYFGAGTRLSVL.

V usage is TRBV30 and J usage is TRBJ1-1; no clear D gene. Per germline, CDR1 GTSNPN and CDR2 SVGIG (reference sequence). The CDR3 totals 12 residues. V was cut by 7 bases and J by 5 bases, with 14 bases left in between. CDR3 nucleotides: TGTGCCTACCAACCCGTGTATACTGAAGCTTTCTTT. Its protein product is CAYQPVYTEAFF.

The CDR3 loop reads CASSTTEKETQYF. CDR3 DNA sequence: TGTGCCAGCAGCACGACAGAGAAAGAGACCCAGTACTTC. The chain employs TRBV5-6 and TRBJ2-5, with D perhaps matching TRBD1 (5 bases). The V gene's germline CDR1 is SGHDT and CDR2 YYEEEE. The ends were cut back, 4 bases at V and 3 bases at J, with 10 bases in the middle. This CDR3 is built from 13 residues.

The gene calls are TRBV7-8 and TRBJ2-4, with 8 bases aligning to TRBD1. Trimming removed 4 bases from V and 1 base from J; junction bases left unmatched: 6. This CDR3 is built from 16 residues. CDR1 and CDR2 from the germline V gene are SGHVS and FQNEAQ. The CDR3 DNA sequence: TGTGCCAGCAGCTCCTGGACAGGGATGGCCAAAAACATTCAGTACTTC. Translated: CASSSWTGMAKNIQYF.